This T cell receptor (beta chain) was obtained from a study of blood T cells in healthy people across ages. Study results and limitations: Age showed a roughly linear inverse relationship with TCR beta diversity per million T cells.

CDR1 is SEHNR and CDR2 is FQNEAQ in the germline V gene (reference sequence). V was pared by 4 bases and J by 0 bases, with 16 bases between. CDR3 length equals 18 residues. PCR was performed a second time for roughly 6 to 12 cycles using a sample-barcoded 5' primer and a J-beta primer mix. Paired-end reads containing CDR3 totaled no fewer than 2.5 million for each sample. TCRdb recomputed calls from the 5' RACE reads with MiXCR, one row per CDR3 protein. The sample shows about 830,000 distinct CDR3 sequences, about 62% of them seen only once. Every donor provided around 9.5 milliliters of peripheral blood. The table lists this clonotype with many counts. Its cognate antigen is unknown.

The chain combines TRBV7-9 with TRBJ2-6; D call uncertain. Material: blood. The TCR comes from a man aged 25 to 40 in good health. In DNA, the CDR3 is TGTGCCAGCAGCTCCGCTGGCCCCTCCTCCTCTGGGGCCAACGTCCTGACTTTC. This gives the protein CASSSAGPSSSGANVLTF. Complete variable domain (other parts from reference TRBV7-9 and TRBJ2-6): DTGVSQNPRHKITKRGQNVTFRCDPISEHNRLYWYRQTLGQGPEFLTYFQNEAQLEKSRLLSDRFSAERPKGSFSTLEIQRTEQGDSAMYLCASSSAGPSSSGANVLTFGAGSRLTVL.